This is a list of T cell receptor beta chains from one sample in a study of blood T cell dynamics during melanoma immunotherapy. The table came from immunoSEQ multiplex PCR; TCRdb's copy has only in-frame clones and leaves some out. The data contain around 10,000 clones, 80% of them seen just once; the ten biggest clones take up around 22%. The starting material was blood, obtained from a patient treated with checkpoint blockade. These receptors came from a human donor with melanoma. CDR3s include the opening cysteine and the closing phenylalanine or tryptophan. D genes are given only for firm matches. A clone size is listed for some rows: how often the clone was seen (once, few, many), or a class if it is expanded.

D: .; J: TRBJ2-1; size: once; V: TRBV4-2; CDR3: CASSPKRWDNYNEQFF; DNA: TGTGCCAGCAGCCCTAAGCGGTGGGACAATTACAATGAGCAGTTCTTC
D: .; J: TRBJ2-5; size: .; V: TRBV29-1; CDR3: CSVGGKETQYF; DNA: TGCAGCGTTGGGGGGAAAGAGACCCAGTACTTC
D: .; J: TRBJ1-2; size: .; V: TRBV5-6; CDR3: CASSLQGAYGYTF; DNA: TGTGCCAGCAGCTTACAGGGAGCCTATGGCTACACCTTC
D: TRBD1; J: TRBJ1-1; size: once; V: TRBV19; CDR3: CASSWTGIMNTEAFF; DNA: TGTGCCAGTAGTTGGACAGGGATTATGAACACTGAAGCTTTCTTT
D: .; J: TRBJ2-3; size: few; V: TRBV5-1; CDR3: CASSLDRETPRSTDTQYF; DNA: TGCGCCAGCAGCTTGGACCGGGAGACCCCCCGAAGCACAGATACGCAGTATTTT
D: .; J: TRBJ2-7; size: .; V: TRBV7-2; CDR3: CASSLGPSSYEQYF; DNA: TGTGCCAGCAGCTTAGGTCCGAGCTCCTACGAGCAGTACTTC
D: .; J: TRBJ2-3; size: .; V: TRBV12-5; CDR3: CASGLGLSTDTQYF; DNA: TGTGCTAGTGGTTTGGGTCTGAGCACAGATACGCAGTATTTT
D: TRBD2; J: TRBJ2-2; size: .; V: TRBV19; CDR3: CASSYNALAGGTGELFF; DNA: TGTGCCAGTAGTTATAACGCCCTAGCGGGAGGGACCGGGGAGCTGTTTTTT
D: .; J: TRBJ1-4; size: once; V: TRBV6-1; CDR3: CASRPKWGAGEKLFF; DNA: TGTGCCAGCAGACCGAAGTGGGGGGCTGGTGAAAAACTGTTTTTT
D: TRBD1; J: TRBJ1-6; size: .; V: TRBV4-1; CDR3: CASSPTGLSNSPLHF; DNA: TGCGCCAGCAGCCCGACAGGGTTGAGCAATTCACCCCTCCACTTT
D: .; J: TRBJ1-5; size: .; V: TRBV6-5; CDR3: CASRGHREAQPQHF; DNA: TGTGCCAGCAGGGGACATCGTGAGGCTCAGCCCCAGCATTTT
D: .; J: TRBJ2-3; size: .; V: TRBV7-2; CDR3: CASRSTGDTQYF; DNA: TGTGCCAGCAGATCAACAGGGGATACGCAGTATTTT
D: .; J: TRBJ1-5; size: .; V: TRBV19; CDR3: CASTPGDGSKPQHF; DNA: TGTGCCAGTACACCCGGTGACGGTAGTAAGCCCCAGCATTTT
D: .; J: TRBJ1-1; size: .; V: TRBV5-1; CDR3: CASSPTPTGNTEAFF; DNA: TGCGCCAGCAGCCCAACCCCTACGGGGAACACTGAAGCTTTCTTT
D: TRBD2; J: TRBJ2-2; size: few; V: TRBV18; CDR3: CASLNLGLAGGTGELFF; DNA: TGTGCCAGCTTAAACCTTGGACTAGCGGGAGGCACCGGGGAGCTGTTTTTT
D: .; J: TRBJ2-1; size: .; V: TRBV19; CDR3: CASSKVHGFASYNEQFF; DNA: TGTGCCAGTAGTAAGGTTCATGGGTTCGCGTCCTACAATGAGCAGTTCTTC